A single sample gave rise to the 16 T cell receptor beta chains below, sequenced in a study of persistence of HIV-infected CD4 T cells. This nonspecific control used anti-CD3/anti-CD28 bead stimulation of CD4+ T cells. CD4+ T cells upregulating both CD40 ligand and CD69 were sorted as responding cells. The libraries were made with immunoSEQ version 4 in survey mode. Assay used: immunoSEQ multiplex PCR; TCRdb lists only in-frame clones, some missing. The sample shows 40,000 to 55,000 clones, over 80% of them seen only once. These receptors have no known antigen. The sample consisted of CD4+ T cells sorted from PBMCs after approximately 19-hour stimulation, taken from a patient who received antiretroviral therapy. These receptors originate from an adult woman with HIV who was CMV-seropositive.

This chain connects TRBV28 to TRBJ2-3; 8 nucleotides match TRBD2. This CDR3 contains 18 residues. J gave up 6 bases and V 4 bases, and 18 bases lay outside the gene matches. Per germline, CDR1 MDHEN and CDR2 SYDVKM. CDR3 amino acids: CASSSPTPGLVFRDTQYF. CDR3 DNA: TGTGCCAGCAGTTCCCCGACACCGGGACTAGTTTTTCGCGATACGCAGTATTTT.

CDR3 amino acids: CASSQDQVPIYNEQFF. In DNA form, the CDR3 reads TGTGCCAGCAGCCAAGATCAGGTCCCGATCTACAATGAGCAGTTCTTC. The J gene is TRBJ2-1, the V gene TRBV3-1 (or the pseudogene TRBV3-2); D unresolved. Germline loops: CDR1 LGHDT, CDR2 YNNKEL (reference sequence). V was pared by 0 bases and J by 3 bases, with 12 bases between. The CDR3 is 16 amino acids.

The chain links TRBV24-1 to TRBJ2-5; tentative D call: TRBD1 (6 bases). The CDR3 is made up of 14 amino acids. The V gene lost 7 bases and the J gene lost 0 bases, with 11 bases spanning the gap. Germline V gene data show CDR1 as KGHDR and CDR2 as SFDVKD. The CDR3 bases are TGTGCCACCAGCCCTGGACAGCACCAAGAGACCCAGTACTTC. Protein sequence: CATSPGQHQETQYF.

This chain links TRBV7-8 with TRBJ2-5; 7 bases agree with TRBD1. The CDR3 consists of 15 residues. The trim removed 3 bases at V and 2 bases at J, leaving 6 bases unmatched. Per germline, CDR1 SGHVS and CDR2 FQNEAQ. As DNA, the CDR3 is TGTGCCAGCAGCTTGGTAACAGGGGCTCAAGAGACCCAGTACTTC. It specifies CASSLVTGAQETQYF.

The chain recombines TRBV30 with TRBJ1-1; D is unclear. Germline loops: CDR1 GTSNPN, CDR2 SVGIG (reference sequence). There are 14 residues in the CDR3. V lost 0 bases, J lost 0 bases, and 8 bases lay in between. The CDR3 DNA follows: TGTGCCTGGAGTGTGGGTCGTCTGAACACTGAAGCTTTCTTT. Translation: CAWSVGRLNTEAFF.

This clone has only one observation. This chain joins TRBV7-2 and TRBJ2-4; maybe TRBD2 (7 bases). CDR1 is SGHTA, CDR2 FQGNSA, per germline. This CDR3 has 16 residues. V was pared by 1 base and J by 8 bases, with 18 bases between. The CDR3 DNA reads as TGTGCCAGCAGCTTAGAACGTGGGGGGGCCCGTGACATTCAGTACTTC. Residues: CASSLERGGARDIQYF.

The V call is TRBV11-3, the J call TRBJ1-1; unclear D gene. The ends were cut back, 5 bases at V and 2 bases at J, with 12 bases in the middle. Germline lookup yields CDR1 SGHNT and CDR2 YENEEA. CDR3 length: 14 amino acids. CDR3 nucleotides: TGTGCCAGCAGCCTAGGATGGGATAACACTGAAGCTTTCTTT. Its translation: CASSLGWDNTEAFF.

V and J are TRBV6-5 and TRBJ2-1; 7 bases line up with TRBD2. The V gene's germline CDR1 is MNHEY and CDR2 SVGAGI. After removal of 8 bases from V and 3 bases from J, the junction contained 4 bases not matched to a gene. This CDR3 contains 13 residues. CDR3 residues: CASGLGGYNEQFF. In DNA, the CDR3 is TGTGCCAGCGGACTAGGTGGCTACAATGAGCAGTTCTTC.

As DNA, the CDR3 is TGTGCCATCCGGACAGGGGAGAAGGGCAATCAGCCCCAGCATTTT. As protein: CAIRTGEKGNQPQHF. V gene TRBV28 combines with J gene TRBJ1-5; TRBD1 matches 9 bases. The J segment lost 2 bases and the V segment lost 10 bases, leaving 9 bases of the junction unmatched. This CDR3 is 15 amino acids long. Germline loops: CDR1 MDHEN, CDR2 SYDVKM.

This clone occurred once. The chain is built from TRBV19 and TRBJ1-1; maybe TRBD1 (5 bases). V was clipped by 5 bases and J by 5 bases, with 15 bases between them. This CDR3 is 14 amino acids long. CDR1 is LNHDA and CDR2 is SQIVND in the germline V gene (reference sequence). For the CDR3, the DNA is TGTGCCAGTAGTGTGATTCAGGGTAGAACTGAAGCTTTCTTT. The encoded protein is CASSVIQGRTEAFF. Based on the CDR3 plus reference TRBV19 and TRBJ1-1, the full variable domain is DGGITQSPKYLFRKEGQNVTLSCEQNLNHDAMYWYRQDPGQGLRLIYYSQIVNDFQKGDIAEGYSVSREKKESFPLTVTSAQKNPTAFYLCASSVIQGRTEAFFGQGTRLTVV.

The genes are TRBV2 and TRBJ2-7; D is undetermined. The germline V gene has CDR1 SNHLY and CDR2 FYNNEI. The V end lost 6 bases, the J end lost 1 base, and 13 bases lay between the germline ends. The CDR3 is 14 residues long. DNA for the CDR3: TGTGCCAGCAGGCAGAGGACCGATTCCTACGAGCAGTACTTC. This codes for CASRQRTDSYEQYF.

This chain uses TRBV10-3 with TRBJ2-3, with D possibly matching TRBD2 (6 bases). With 6 bases removed from V and 2 bases from J, the gap between germline ends came to 15 bases. The CDR3 extends over 15 amino acids. The V gene's germline CDR1 is ENHRY and CDR2 SYGVKD. The CDR3 DNA is TGTGCCATCAGCTTGGGTTTAGCGGCCACAGATACGCAGTATTTT. Amino acids: CAISLGLAATDTQYF.

This chain joins TRBV24-1 and TRBJ1-5; 9 positions match TRBD1. Germline lookup yields CDR1 KGHDR and CDR2 SFDVKD. The CDR3 is 14 amino acids. The J segment lost 7 bases and the V segment lost 5 bases, leaving 5 bases of the junction unmatched. DNA for the CDR3: TGTGCCACCAGTGCCGGACAGGGGTTGCAGCCCCAGCATTTT. This encodes CATSAGQGLQPQHF.

The chain carries TRBV19 and TRBJ1-5; D is perhaps TRBD1 (6 bases). Trimming cost V 3 bases and J 4 bases, with 10 bases left between them. Germline CDR1 reads LNHDA; CDR2 reads SQIVND (reference sequence). The CDR3 is 14 amino acids. The CDR3 spells CASSIGQLNQPQHF. Here the CDR3 DNA reads TGTGCCAGTAGTATTGGACAGTTAAATCAGCCCCAGCATTTT.

V usage is TRBV10-3 and J usage is TRBJ1-4; possibly TRBD1 for D (5 bases). This CDR3 is 15 amino acids long. The germline V gene has CDR1 ENHRY and CDR2 SYGVKD. V was pared by 4 bases and J by 5 bases, with 14 bases between. This CDR3 reads CAISGSSGGNEKLFF. The CDR3 DNA follows: TGTGCCATCAGTGGCTCCTCGGGGGGAAATGAAAAACTGTTTTTT.

The chain employs TRBV24-1 and TRBJ2-1, with TRBD2 matching 7 bases. V shed 7 bases, J shed 9 bases, and the junction held 8 bases outside the gene matches. There are 13 residues in the CDR3. Germline V gene sequence: CDR1 KGHDR, CDR2 SFDVKD. For the CDR3, the DNA is TGTGCCACCAGGACCCCGGGGGGAGGTGAGCAGTTCTTC. This codes for CATRTPGGGEQFF.